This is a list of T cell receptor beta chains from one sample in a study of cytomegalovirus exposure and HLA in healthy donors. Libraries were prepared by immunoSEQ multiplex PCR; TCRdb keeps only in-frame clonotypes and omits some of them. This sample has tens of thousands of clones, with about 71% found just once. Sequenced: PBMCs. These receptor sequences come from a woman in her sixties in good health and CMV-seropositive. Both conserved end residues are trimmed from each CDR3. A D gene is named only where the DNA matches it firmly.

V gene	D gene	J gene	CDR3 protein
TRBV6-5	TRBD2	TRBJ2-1	ASSTGTSHNEQF
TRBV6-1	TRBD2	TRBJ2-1	ASSGFGGGSSYNEQF
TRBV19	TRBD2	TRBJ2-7	ASSIDLAGVTYEQY
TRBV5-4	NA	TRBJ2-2	ASSLGLRAEGELF
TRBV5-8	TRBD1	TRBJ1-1	ASSLGQGRTEAF
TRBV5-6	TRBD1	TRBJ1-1	ASSFDRGIAEAF
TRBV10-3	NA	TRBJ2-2	AISLGVVWAGELF
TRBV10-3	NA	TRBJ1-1	AISEPAAREGTEAF
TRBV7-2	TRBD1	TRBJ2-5	ASSILRTGGKETQY
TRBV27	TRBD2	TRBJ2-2	ASSLYGGMSGELF
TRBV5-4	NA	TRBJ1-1	ASSLVEGGMNTEAF
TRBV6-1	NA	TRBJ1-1	ASSTGLLNTEAF
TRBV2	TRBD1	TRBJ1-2	ASSARGLGGYT
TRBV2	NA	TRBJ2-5	ASSERETQY
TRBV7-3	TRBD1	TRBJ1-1	ASSSIGGPDLGGAF
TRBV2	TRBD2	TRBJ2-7	ASRRTSGGYEQY
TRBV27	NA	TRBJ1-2	ASSFGGRSGYT
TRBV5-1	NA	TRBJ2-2	ASSFLAGDTGELF
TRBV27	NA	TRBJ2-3	ASSLGFRDTQY
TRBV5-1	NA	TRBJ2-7	ASSLAGVYEQY
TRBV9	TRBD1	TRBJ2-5	ASSGGRTGGSETQY
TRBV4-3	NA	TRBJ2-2	ASSQAPGQNTGELF
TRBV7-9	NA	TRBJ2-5	ASGTDRSSSETQY
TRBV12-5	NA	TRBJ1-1	ASGLYTEAF
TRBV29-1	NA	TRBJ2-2	SVAYTGELF
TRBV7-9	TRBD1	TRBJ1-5	ASSPLDRAQPQH
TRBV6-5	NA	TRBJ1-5	ASSLIGGGNQPQH
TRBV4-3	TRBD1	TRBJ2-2	ASSHLQGAGELF
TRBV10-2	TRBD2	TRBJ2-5	ASRPSGGGRETQY